This is a list of T cell receptor beta chains from one sample in a study of beta chain features in type 1 diabetes. Method: immunoSEQ multiplex PCR; TCRdb's copy keeps in-frame clones and lacks some. The table records about 400,000 clones, over 9.5% of them present only once. Sequences were obtained from naive CD4+ T cells from blood. The source is a man between 18 and 35 years old in good health. The CDR3 runs from the conserved cysteine through the conserved F or W. The D gene is left open where the match is weak. Size is omitted from some rows. Given values are once, few, many or a class for expanded clones.

D gene	clone size	V gene	J gene	CDR3 length	CDR3 DNA	CDR3 protein
NA	NA	TRBV7-3	TRBJ1-1	19	TGTGCCAGCAGCCCGAGCATTCGTGGCGGGGTGGGAGGACACACTGAAGCTTTCTTT	CASSPSIRGGVGGHTEAFF
NA	few	TRBV15	TRBJ2-6	15	TGTGCCACCAGCAGAGGGCACTCTGGGGCCAACGTCCTGACTTTC	CATSRGHSGANVLTF
NA	few	TRBV4-2	TRBJ2-7	16	TGTGCCAGCAGGATCGGGACGGGACAAGTGGCGTCCGAGCAGTACTTC	CASRIGTGQVASEQYF
NA	NA	TRBV9	TRBJ2-2	16	TGTGCCAGCAGCGTAACTCAGAGCGGCGACACCGGGGAGCTGTTTTTT	CASSVTQSGDTGELFF
TRBD1	few	TRBV30	TRBJ1-1	14	TGTGCCTTAAGGGGGCGTTATGAAGGCACTGAAGCTTTCTTT	CALRGRYEGTEAFF
TRBD1	NA	TRBV28	TRBJ1-4	14	TGTGCCAGCAGTTTGTTTAATTCGAAGGGACAGGGGATTTTT	CASSLFNSKGQGIF
NA	NA	TRBV4-2	TRBJ2-5	14	TGTGCCAGCAGCGAACTTACTCGGGGGGAGACCCAGTACTTC	CASSELTRGETQYF
NA	few	TRBV7-9	TRBJ1-2	15	TGTGCCAGCAGCACAAGACGCGGTAAAAGCGATGGCTACACCTTC	CASSTRRGKSDGYTF
NA	NA	TRBV20-1	TRBJ2-7	11	TGCAGTGCAAGAGAGAGTTACGAGCAGTACTTC	CSARESYEQYF
NA	few	TRBV2	TRBJ1-5	13	TGTGCCAGCAGTGAAACGACGGGGGGGCCAGAGCATTTT	CASSETTGGPEHF
TRBD2	NA	TRBV28	TRBJ2-7	14	TGTGCCAGCAGTTTGGGACTAGCGGAGTACGAGCAGTACTTC	CASSLGLAEYEQYF
NA	NA	TRBV6-5	TRBJ2-7	12	TGTGCCAGCAGTCCCGGGGGCTACGAGCAGTACTTC	CASSPGGYEQYF
TRBD1	NA	TRBV15	TRBJ2-3	17	TGTGCCACCAGCAGAGAAGAGGTCAGGGGGCGCACAGATACGCAGTATTTT	CATSREEVRGRTDTQYF
TRBD2	NA	TRBV18	TRBJ2-5	15	TGTGCCAGCTCACCACCGTCCGCGGGGGGAGAGACCCAGTACTTC	CASSPPSAGGETQYF
TRBD1	few	TRBV9	TRBJ2-7	14	TGTGCCAGCAGCGTCGGGACAGCCCTCGGAGAGCAGTACTTC	CASSVGTALGEQYF
TRBD1	NA	TRBV7-9	TRBJ1-5	18	TGTGCCAGCAGCTATAGCCGACAGGGGGCATTTAGCAATCAGCCCCAGCATTTT	CASSYSRQGAFSNQPQHF
TRBD2	few	TRBV28	TRBJ2-7	14	TGTGCCAGCAGTGAGGGCGGGAGGTTCTACGAGCAGTACTTC	CASSEGGRFYEQYF